Listed below are T cell receptor beta chains from one sample, sequenced in a study of OX40 agonist ivuxolimab in advanced cancers. Clones were read by immunoSEQ multiplex PCR, and TCRdb kept only the in-frame ones, dropping some. The sample lists roughly 90,000 clones; about 90% were seen once. The source was CD4+ or CD8+ T cells sorted from blood, collected in a trial of the OX40 agonist ivuxolimab. The receptors here all came from an adult with an advanced solid tumor such as melanoma, head and neck, liver or kidney cancer. CDR3s include the opening cysteine and the closing phenylalanine or tryptophan. Each record gives: V gene, D gene, clone size, J gene, CDR3 DNA, CDR3 protein. D genes are given only for firm matches. For some rows the clone size is stated as once, few or many, or as a class when expanded; others skip it.

TRBV12-5	.	.	TRBJ1-1	TGTGCTAGTGGTTTGTCTGGTTCGAACACTGAAGCTTTCTTT	CASGLSGSNTEAFF
TRBV10-3	TRBD2	few	TRBJ2-1	TGTGCCATCAGTGAGTCGGAGGGGAGCGGGAGTGAAGTGAATGAGCAGTTCTTC	CAISESEGSGSEVNEQFF
TRBV6-1	.	.	TRBJ1-1	TGTGCCAGCAGTGCCGACCTCCGGGGAGCTTTCTTT	CASSADLRGAFF
TRBV9	TRBD2	.	TRBJ2-1	TGTGCCAGCAGCGTAGCTGGGACTAGTGATGAGCAGTTCTTC	CASSVAGTSDEQFF
TRBV28	.	.	TRBJ1-1	TGTGCCAGCAGTACTCATTACGGGGGGATGAACACTGAAGCTTTCTTT	CASSTHYGGMNTEAFF
TRBV7-6	TRBD1	.	TRBJ1-3	TGTGCCAGCAGCCCCCGGGACAGTCCTTACTCTGGAAACACCATATATTTT	CASSPRDSPYSGNTIYF
TRBV11-3	TRBD1	.	TRBJ2-7	TGTGCCAGCACCGGACAGGGTTTCCACGAGCAGTACTTC	CASTGQGFHEQYF
TRBV9	TRBD1	.	TRBJ2-1	TGTGCCAGCAGCGTAGATGGCAGAGCCGGGACAGGGGCGTACAATGAGCAGTTCTTC	CASSVDGRAGTGAYNEQFF
TRBV27	.	.	TRBJ1-5	TGTGCCAGCAGTCCGTGGGCAGGCCAGCCCCAGCATTTT	CASSPWAGQPQHF
TRBV30	TRBD1	few	TRBJ1-1	TGTGCCTGGAGTGCCTGGACAGGGGGCACTGAAGCTTTCTTT	CAWSAWTGGTEAFF
TRBV5-1	.	few	TRBJ2-7	TGCGCCAGCAGCTTGGCCCGGTTCGCGGCCGAGCAGTACTTC	CASSLARFAAEQYF
TRBV21-1	.	.	TRBJ1-5	TGTGCCAGCAGCAAAGCGAAGGGGTGCCCCAATCAGCCCCAGCATTTT	CASSKAKGCPNQPQHF
TRBV11-2	.	.	TRBJ2-7	TGTGCCAGCAGCTTAGGTTCAGCCTCATACGAGCAGTACTTC	CASSLGSASYEQYF
TRBV28	TRBD1	once	TRBJ2-5	TGTGCCAGCAGTTTACCCGGCAAACAACAGGGGCGAAAGACCCAGTACTTC	CASSLPGKQQGRKTQYF
TRBV6-6	.	.	TRBJ1-5	TGTGCCAGCAGTTACCTGGGCGATAGCAATCAGCCCCAGCATTTT	CASSYLGDSNQPQHF
TRBV27	.	.	TRBJ1-1	TGTGCCAGCAGTTGGACGGTTAACACTGAAGCTTTCTTT	CASSWTVNTEAFF
TRBV6-1	.	.	TRBJ1-3	TGTGCCAGCAGTGAAGCGCTTCGGACAGAGGGAAACACCATATATTTT	CASSEALRTEGNTIYF
TRBV5-1	TRBD1	.	TRBJ2-5	TGCGCCAGCAGCCGCCGGGACAGGGTCAGCGAGACCCAGTACTTC	CASSRRDRVSETQYF
TRBV19	TRBD2	.	TRBJ2-6	TGTGCCAGTAGTATGAGGACTAGCGGGATAGGGGCTGGGGCCAACGTCCTGACTTTC	CASSMRTSGIGAGANVLTF
TRBV27	.	.	TRBJ2-5	TGTGCCAGCAGTTTGAGTAGCGACCAAGAGACCCAGTACTTC	CASSLSSDQETQYF
TRBV10-3	.	once	TRBJ2-5	TGTGCCATCAGCCCCGAGGAGGGTGGGCAGTACTTC	CAISPEEGGQYF
TRBV5-5	.	.	TRBJ1-1	TGTGCCAGCAGCTCGGGGAACACTGAAGCTTTCTTT	CASSSGNTEAFF
TRBV4-1	.	.	TRBJ2-2	TGCGCCAGCAGCTTCCGCCCGGGACTCGGAACCGGGGAGCTGTTTTTT	CASSFRPGLGTGELFF
TRBV13	TRBD2	.	TRBJ2-1	TGTGCCAGCAGCTTGCTAGCGGGAGCCTATGAGCAGTTCTTC	CASSLLAGAYEQFF
TRBV6-6	TRBD1	.	TRBJ1-1	TGTGCCAGCAGTTACATCACAGGGGGGAACACTGAAGCTTTCTTT	CASSYITGGNTEAFF
TRBV10-2	.	few	TRBJ1-4	TGCGCCAGCAGGGACGGACTCGGAGGCCGTGCAACTAATGAAAAACTGTTTTTT	CASRDGLGGRATNEKLFF
TRBV6-5	.	.	TRBJ1-2	TGTGCCAGCAGGATAGGGACCCACTATGGCTACACCTTC	CASRIGTHYGYTF
TRBV27	.	.	TRBJ2-7	TGTGCCAGCAGTTCAATAAGGGCCTACGAGCAGTACTTC	CASSSIRAYEQYF
TRBV27	TRBD1	.	TRBJ1-6	TGTGCCAGCAGTTTATCGACAGGGGTCGGATCACCCCTCCACTTT	CASSLSTGVGSPLHF
TRBV6-1	.	.	TRBJ1-5	TGTGCCAGCAGTCCCTGGGTCTTCCCCCAGCATTTT	CASSPWVFPQHF
TRBV5-4	.	.	TRBJ2-5	TGTGCCAGCAGCTTAGGGACCCAAGAGACCCAGTACTTC	CASSLGTQETQYF
TRBV28	.	.	TRBJ1-5	TGTGCCAGCAGCCCAGGACAAACCCCGGCCCAGCATTTT	CASSPGQTPAQHF